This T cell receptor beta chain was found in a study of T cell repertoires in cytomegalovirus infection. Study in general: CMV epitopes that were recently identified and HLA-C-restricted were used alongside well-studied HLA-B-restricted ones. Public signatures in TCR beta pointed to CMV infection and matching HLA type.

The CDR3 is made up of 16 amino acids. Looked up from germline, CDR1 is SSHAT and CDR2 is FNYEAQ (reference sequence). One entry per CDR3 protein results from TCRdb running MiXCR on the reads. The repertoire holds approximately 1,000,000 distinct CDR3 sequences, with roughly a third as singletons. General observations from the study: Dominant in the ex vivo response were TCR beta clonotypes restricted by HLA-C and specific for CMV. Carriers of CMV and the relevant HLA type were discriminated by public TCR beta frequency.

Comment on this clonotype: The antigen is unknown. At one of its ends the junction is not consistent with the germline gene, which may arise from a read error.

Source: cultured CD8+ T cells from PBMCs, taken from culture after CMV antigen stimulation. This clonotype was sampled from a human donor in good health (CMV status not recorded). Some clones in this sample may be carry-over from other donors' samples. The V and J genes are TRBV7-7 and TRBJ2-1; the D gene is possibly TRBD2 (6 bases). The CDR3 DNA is TGTGCTAGCAGCTTACGATGGGGGGTCCCCTACAATGAGCAGTTCTTC. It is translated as CASSLRWGVPYNEQFF.